This TCR beta chain was recovered during a study of CD8+ T cells in alopecia areata. Study-wide points: An increase in clonality over normal scalp was evident in lesional scalp, especially alopecia totalis/universalis.

Treatment reported: oral pan-JAK inhibitor, 5-10 mg twice daily. The J segment lost 7 bases and the V segment lost 8 bases, leaving 15 bases of the junction unmatched. Germline V gives CDR1 SEHNR, CDR2 FQNEAQ (reference sequence). The CDR3 has 16 amino acids. Turning to this clone: Its antigen is undetermined.

Following extraction, RNA underwent reverse transcription to cDNA, which served as the sequencing template. Method: immunoSEQ multiplex PCR; TCRdb's copy keeps in-frame clones and lacks some. The repertoire includes around 120,000 clones, more than 40% of them detected once, and around 0.46% sits in the top ten. The source is a human donor with alopecia areata. The material sequenced was CD4+ T cells sorted from blood, taken at week 4, from a patient treated with tofacitinib. This chain uses TRBV7-9 with TRBJ2-1; TRBD2 agrees at 9 bases. CDR3 sequence: CASPLATSGFENEQFF. DNA for the CDR3: TGTGCCAGCCCCCTTGCGACTAGCGGATTTGAGAATGAGCAGTTCTTC.